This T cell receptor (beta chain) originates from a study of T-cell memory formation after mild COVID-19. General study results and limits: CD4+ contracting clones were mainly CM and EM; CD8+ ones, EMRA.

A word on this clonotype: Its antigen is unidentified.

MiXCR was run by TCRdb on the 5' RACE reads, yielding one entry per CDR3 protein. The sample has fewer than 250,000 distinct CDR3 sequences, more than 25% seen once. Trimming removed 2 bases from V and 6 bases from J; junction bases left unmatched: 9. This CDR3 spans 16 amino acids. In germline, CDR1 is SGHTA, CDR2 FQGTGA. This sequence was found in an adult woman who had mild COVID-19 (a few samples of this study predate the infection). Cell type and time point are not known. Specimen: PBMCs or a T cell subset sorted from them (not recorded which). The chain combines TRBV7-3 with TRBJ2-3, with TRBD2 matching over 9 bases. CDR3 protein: CASSLSPSGGPDTQYF. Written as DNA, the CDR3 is TGTGCCAGCAGCTTATCGCCCAGCGGGGGGCCGGATACGCAGTATTTT.